The 8 T cell receptor beta chains below all came from one sample that was sequenced in a study of tumor-infiltrating lymphocytes in primary liver carcinoma. RNA and DNA were co-extracted from approximately 20-30 mg of unsorted bulk tissue. A constant-region primer primed TCR beta cDNA synthesis from 500 ng of total RNA. For TCR beta, libraries were produced by three nested multiplex PCR rounds using slightly modified ARM-PCR. The first two PCR rounds, roughly 9 cycles each, used TRBV1-TRBV30 forward primers and a C-beta reverse primer. TCRdb analysed the multiplex PCR reads with MiXCR anew, one entry per CDR3 protein. Of 40,000 to 55,000 distinct CDR3 sequences in the sample, just over 70% were seen once. Material: liver tumor tissue from sampling region 5. This sample's subset: tumor region T5, tumor centre. The receptors come from a middle-aged man with primary liver carcinoma and hepatitis B virus infection.

Points on this clonotype: The germline gene is not matched at one end of the junction; a read error may be the cause. Written as DNA, the CDR3 is TGCGCCAGCAGCCGCGGACAGGGGGAGCAGCCCCAGCATTTC. Protein product: CASSRGQGEQPQHF. V is TRBV4-1 and J is TRBJ1-5; 10 nucleotides align to TRBD1. CDR1 and CDR2 from the germline V gene are MGHRA and YSYEKL. This CDR3 has 14 residues.

Details on this clonotype: One end of the junction does not line up with germline, which may come from a read error. The gene calls are TRBV28 and TRBJ1-5, with 7 bases that match TRBD1. This CDR3 has 12 residues. The germline V gene has CDR1 MDHEN and CDR2 SYDVKM. The CDR3 bases are TGTGCCAGCTACAGGGGTAATCGGCCCCAGCATTTT. As protein: CASYRGNRPQHF.

Regarding this clonotype: Relative to the germline gene, one junction end is altered; a read error may explain this. The chain's CDR3 is CASSPEGPHSGANVPTF. The CDR3 bases are TGTGCCAGCAGTCCAGAAGGGCCTCACTCTGGGGCCAACGTCCCGACTTTC. The chain links TRBV4-2 to TRBJ2-6, with a tentative D call TRBD1 (5 bases). The germline CDR1 and CDR2 sequences are LGHNA and YNFKEQ. The CDR3 sequence is 17 residues long.

About this clonotype itself: The conserved phenylalanine or tryptophan normally closing the CDR3 is absent here, so this likely arose from a read error. The chain couples TRBV28 to TRBJ1-4, with D uncertain. The length of the CDR3 is 16 residues. V lost 5 bases, J lost 0 bases, and 13 bases lay in between. Germline CDR1 is MDHEN and CDR2 is SYDVKM. The CDR3 reads CASSPSALATNEKLFY. The CDR3 DNA follows: TGTGCCAGCAGTCCCTCAGCACTCGCAACTAATGAAAAACTGTTTTAT.

By sample fraction, this clonotype is medium-sized. J is TRBJ1-5 and V is TRBV12-3 or TRBV12-4; D not resolved. The CDR3 has 14 amino acids. V was shortened by 6 bases and J by 1 base, with 10 bases between the two germline ends. The CDR3 reads CASSKGPSNQPQHF. The CDR3 region has the DNA TGTGCCAGCAGCAAGGGCCCAAGCAATCAGCCCCAGCATTTT.

This clonotype showed up just once. A much larger clone lies one base from this, so it may be a read error. The V call is TRBV5-1, the J call TRBJ1-5; the match to TRBD1 covers 10 bases. CDR1 and CDR2 from the germline V gene are SGHRS and YFSETQ. The CDR3 spans 12 residues. V shed 7 bases, J shed 6 bases, and the junction held 1 base outside the gene matches. The CDR3: CASGQGGQPQHF. The CDR3 DNA reads as TGCGCCAGCGGACAGGGGGGTCAGCCCCAGCATTTT. Full variable domain (outside the CDR3, taken from reference TRBV5-1 and TRBJ1-5): KAGVTQTPRYLIKTRGQQVTLSCSPISGHRSVSWYQQTPGQGLQFLFEYFSETQRNKGNFPGRFSGRQFSNSRSEMNVSTLELGDSALYLCASGQGGQPQHFGDGTRLSIL.

The rearrangement uses TRBV10-3 and TRBJ2-2; 7 bases map to TRBD1. J was trimmed by 4 bases and V by 7 bases; bases with no gene match: 6. Germline V lookup: CDR1 ENHRY, CDR2 SYGVKD. The CDR3 totals 14 residues. The CDR3 reads CAITGDRLTGELFF. The CDR3 nucleotides are TGTGCCATCACCGGGGACAGACTCACCGGGGAGCTGTTTTTT.

Notes on this clonotype: Possible read error: a much larger clone is one base away. The CDR3 coding sequence is TGTGCCAGCAGTTCCCGCAGCGGGAGCACAGATGCGCGGTATTTT. This encodes CASSSRSGSTDARYF. The chain links TRBV6-2 or TRBV6-3 to TRBJ2-3; 8 nucleotides agree with TRBD2. The CDR3 length is 15 residues. The germline gives CDR1 MNHEY, CDR2 SVGEGT. Trimming cost V 4 bases and J 14 bases; bases outside gene matches: 17.